These 20 T cell receptor beta chains originate from one sample sequenced in a study of T cell clonality in common variable immunodeficiency (dated by TCRdb to the mid-2010s). The receptor library was made with the immunoSEQ multiplex PCR assay. Entries here come from immuneACCESS through TCRdb and include only in-frame sequences with V and J called. Some clones fail to appear in such tables; in the studies checked, an unresolved V gene covers under half of the shortfall, and the cause of the remainder is unknown. In this sample the table shows 50,000 to 60,000 clones, and no singletons are among them. Clones ranked in the top ten supply about 0.85% of the sample. The material sequenced was peripheral blood mononuclear cells. These receptors were taken from a person between 18 and 75 years old in good health.

In this sample, this clone turned up many times. The read ends 3 residues before the CDR3 terminus; that terminus is restored from the germline J gene. The rearrangement uses TRBV19 and TRBJ2-2; tentative D call: TRBD1 (6 bases). The germline V gene has CDR1 LNHDA and CDR2 SQIVND (reference sequence). Trimming pared 1 base from V and 3 bases from J, leaving 15 bases between. The CDR3 runs to 17 residues. CDR3 protein: CASSIARGGADTGELFF. The DNA read from the CDR3 is TGTGCCAGTAGTATAGCCCGTGGGGGCGCGGACACCGGGGAG.

Ten or more counts support this clone. CDR3 in amino acids: CSASADRGRDTQYF. CDR3 DNA, as far as it was read: TGCAGTGCTAGCGCCGACAGGGGCAGAGATACG. V gene TRBV20-1 combines with J gene TRBJ2-3, with 8 bases identical to TRBD1. The CDR3 end lies 3 residues beyond the end of the read and is filled in from the germline J gene. The CDR3 runs to 14 residues. Unmatched junction bases numbered 7, after V lost 3 bases and J lost 5 bases. CDR1 and CDR2 from the germline V gene are DFQATT and SNEGSKA (reference sequence).

This clone was seen many times. CDR3 in amino acids: CASSLDREETQYF. Partial CDR3 DNA: TGTGCCAGCAGCTTGGACAGGGAAGAGACC. The chain links TRBV5-4 to TRBJ2-5, with D maybe TRBD1 (6 bases). The missing CDR3 end, 3 residues past where the read stops, is filled in from the germline J gene. The CDR3 has 13 amino acids. In germline, CDR1 is SGHNT, CDR2 YYREEE (reference sequence). Trimming removed 0 bases from V and 3 bases from J, with 6 bases in between.

In its sample, this clone was seen many times. One end of the junction varies from germline; a read error may be responsible. The CDR3 extends 3 residues past the end of the read, so its final part is completed from the germline J gene. This chain joins TRBV5-4 and TRBJ2-4; 7 positions agree with TRBD1. The CDR3 extends over 14 amino acids. Germline V gene sequence: CDR1 SGHNT, CDR2 YYREEE (reference sequence). Here the CDR3 reads CASSWGTAQNIQYF. The CDR3 DNA, read in part, is TGTGCCAGCAGCTGGGGGACAGCCCAAAACATT.

This clone was recorded many times. The read halts 3 residues ahead of the CDR3 end, with the missing end drawn from the germline J gene. The chain employs TRBV7-9 and TRBJ1-2; perhaps TRBD1 as D (6 bases). Germline V gives CDR1 SEHNR, CDR2 FQNEAQ (reference sequence). V was pared by 5 bases and J by 6 bases, with 19 bases between. The CDR3 runs 15 residues. Incomplete CDR3 DNA: TGTGCCAGCAGCCCAACTCTTCAGGGGAACCATGGC. This sequence encodes CASSPTLQGNHG. The whole CDR3 region reads CASSPTLQGNHGYTF.

This clone was counted ten times or more. With the read ending 3 residues before the CDR3 end, the germline J gene is used to fill in that end. J is TRBJ2-1 and V is TRBV6-1; perhaps TRBD1 as D (5 bases). V lost 1 base and J lost 5, with 6 bases in between. The germline CDR1 and CDR2 sequences are MNHNS and SASEGT. The CDR3 runs to 13 residues. The CDR3 DNA, read in part, is TGTGCCAGCAGTGAAGGGACAAACAATGAG. This codes for CASSEGTNNE. The full CDR3 protein reads CASSEGTNNEQFF.

This clone was observed many times. The read ends 3 residues before the CDR3 terminus; that terminus is restored from the germline J gene. The rearrangement joins TRBV2 to TRBJ1-4; D not resolved. The CDR3 is 12 residues long. Germline V gene data show CDR1 as SNHLY and CDR2 as FYNNEI. V was shortened by 7 bases and J by 1 base, with 4 bases between the two germline ends. The CDR3 bases that were read are TGTGCCAGCACGCGAACTAATGAAAAA. Translating gives CASTRTNEK. The entire CDR3 reads CASTRTNEKLFF. The full variable domain, its missing parts supplied by reference TRBV2 and TRBJ1-4, is EPEVTQTPSHQVTQMGQEVILRCVPISNHLYFYWYRQILGQKVEFLVSFYNNEISEKSEIFDDQFSVERPDGSNFTLKIRSTKLEDSAMYFCASTRTNEKLFFGSGTQLSVL.

This clone has a count of ten or more. Read data end 3 residues before the CDR3 end; the end is taken from the germline J gene. The chain employs TRBV10-1 and TRBJ1-2, with unresolved D. CDR3 length: 14 amino acids. Germline V gives CDR1 WNHNN, CDR2 SYGVQD (reference sequence). CDR3 DNA (partial): TGCGCCAGCAGTGACCGTGCATACTCCTACGAC. Protein product: CASSDRAYSYD. The full CDR3 sequence reads CASSDRAYSYDYTF.

This clone was seen only a few times. The sequence runs out 3 residues before the end of the CDR3; the remainder is reconstructed from the germline J gene. This chain joins TRBV6-1 and TRBJ1-2; 7 bases agree with TRBD1. Germline CDR1 MNHNS, CDR2 SASEGT. This CDR3 spans 15 amino acids. The CDR3 bases that were read are TGTGCCAGCAGTGAAGGCAGGGGGGTCTCCTACGAC. It specifies CASSEGRGVSYD. The whole CDR3 region reads CASSEGRGVSYDYTF.

About this clone itself: The observed sequence ends 3 residues before the CDR3 terminus, with the missing tail filled in from the germline J gene. Other DNA sequences in this specimen translate into the identical CDR3. The rearrangement links TRBV19 to TRBJ1-3, with unresolved D. The CDR3 consists of 14 residues. V gave up 6 bases and J gave up 0 bases, with 9 bases separating them. CDR1 is LNHDA and CDR2 is SQIVND in the germline V gene (reference sequence). The CDR3 here is CASRTTNSGNTIYF. The sequenced part of the CDR3 DNA is TGTGCCAGTAGGACAACCAACTCTGGAAACACC.

This clone was found many times. The read is 3 residues too short to cover the CDR3 end, so that end is filled in from the germline J gene. The genes are TRBV20-1 and TRBJ1-5, with 9 bases aligning to TRBD1. After removal of 0 bases from V and 0 bases from J, the junction contained 6 bases not matched to a gene. CDR1 and CDR2 (germline): DFQATT, SNEGSKA (reference sequence). This CDR3 has 17 residues. CDR3 amino acids: CSAREGTGTYSNQPQHF. Incomplete CDR3 DNA: TGCAGTGCTAGAGAAGGGACAGGGACCTATAGCAATCAGCCC.

Ten or more counts support this clone. The read ends 3 residues early relative to the CDR3; the germline J gene fills the gap. J is TRBJ2-7 and V is TRBV20-1; 12 bases are a match to TRBD1. Losses at the gene ends were 5 bases for V and 5 bases for J; bases not matched to a gene: 7. Germline assignment: CDR1 DFQATT and CDR2 SNEGSKA (reference sequence). The CDR3 totals 14 residues. The CDR3 DNA, read in part, is TGCAGTGCTGGGAGGGACAGGGGGCGAGACGAG. Its translation: CSAGRDRGRDE. The whole CDR3 reads CSAGRDRGRDEQYF.

The table lists this clone with many counts. The read falls 3 residues short of the CDR3 end, and the missing part is taken from the germline J gene. The J gene is TRBJ2-1, the V gene TRBV9; TRBD2 matches at 8 bases. Germline V gene lookup returns CDR1 SGDLS and CDR2 YYNGEE. V lost 0 bases to trimming and J lost 5 bases; unmatched junction nucleotides: 4. The CDR3 covers 15 residues. The sequenced part of the CDR3 DNA is TGTGCCAGCAGCGTAGCAGTACTAGCGGACAATGAG. Residues: CASSVAVLADNE. The full CDR3 reads CASSVAVLADNEQFF.

This clone was recorded at least ten times. With the read ending 3 residues before the CDR3 end, the germline J gene is used to fill in that end. The rearrangement links TRBV9 to TRBJ2-1; D gene uncertain. This CDR3 comprises 14 residues. The V gene's germline CDR1 is SGDLS and CDR2 YYNGEE. The V end was cut by 3 bases, the J end by 1 base, with 8 bases between. CDR3 sequence reads: CASSGRYSYNEQFF. CDR3 DNA (partial): TGTGCCAGCAGCGGGCGGTATTCCTACAATGAG. Combining the CDR3 with reference TRBV9 and TRBJ2-1 gives the whole variable domain DSGVTQTPKHLITATGQRVTLRCSPRSGDLSVYWYQQSLDQGLQFLIQYYNGEERAKGNILERFSAQQFPDLHSELNLSSLELGDSALYFCASSGRYSYNEQFFGPGTRLTVL.

This clone was observed at least ten times. The sequenced part of the CDR3 DNA is TGTGCTAGTGTTCTTTCCGGGACTCCCCTAGACATT. Translating gives CASVLSGTPLDI. The CDR3 in full is CASVLSGTPLDIQYF. The chain recombines TRBV12-5 with TRBJ2-4; D possibly corresponds to TRBD2 (6 bases). Sequencing ends 3 residues short of the CDR3 end; the germline J gene provides the rest. V was pared by 7 bases and J by 8 bases, with 21 bases between. CDR3 length: 15 residues. Germline V gene data show CDR1 as LGHNT and CDR2 as FRNRAP.

This clone appeared many times. The CDR3 extends 3 residues past the end of the read, so its final part is completed from the germline J gene. The chain joins TRBV5-1 to TRBJ2-1, with 9 bases aligning to TRBD1. The CDR3 is made up of 18 amino acids. Germline V gene sequence: CDR1 SGHRS, CDR2 YFSETQ. Trimming at V came to 0 bases and at J to 2 bases, leaving 9 bases not matched to a gene. The covered CDR3 bases are TGCGCCAGCAGCTTGGGACCGGAAGGGGACAGGGCCTACAATGAG. Translating it yields CASSLGPEGDRAYNE. The entire CDR3 sequence reads CASSLGPEGDRAYNEQFF.

This clone was recorded many times. The sequence runs out 3 residues before the end of the CDR3; the remainder is reconstructed from the germline J gene. J is TRBJ1-2 and V is TRBV28; D is unresolved. Per germline, CDR1 MDHEN and CDR2 SYDVKM. Trimming took off 5 bases at V and 4 bases at J, with 8 bases between the two ends. The CDR3 covers 12 residues. The CDR3 here is CASSELTYGYTF. The sequenced CDR3 bases are TGTGCCAGCAGTGAGCTAACCTATGGC.

This clone was seen ten or more times. The CDR3 end falls 3 residues outside the read, so it is completed with the germline J gene. V usage is TRBV7-9 and J usage is TRBJ1-1, with D perhaps TRBD1 (5 bases). Germline loops: CDR1 SEHNR, CDR2 FQNEAQ (reference sequence). The CDR3 consists of 14 residues. Deletions cut 6 bases from V and 3 bases from J, with 14 bases between. The sequenced part of the CDR3 DNA is TGTGCCAGCAGTCGGGGGGGGACGCACACTGAA. Its protein product is CASSRGGTHTE. The whole CDR3 sequence is CASSRGGTHTEAFF.

The sample holds many counts of this clone. Partial CDR3 DNA: TGTGCCAGCAGTTCCGGGACAGAAGAAGAGACC. It translates to CASSSGTEEET. The complete CDR3 sequence is CASSSGTEEETQYF. The chain has TRBV6-2 or TRBV6-3 and TRBJ2-5, with TRBD1 matching over 7 bases. The read falls 3 residues short of the CDR3 end, and the missing part is taken from the germline J gene. Trimming took 4 bases from V and 3 from J; bases not matched to a gene: 5. This CDR3 region has 14 residues. Germline assignment: CDR1 MNHEY and CDR2 SVGEGT.

This clone has more than one count but fewer than ten. A read error may explain this, as a much larger clone is one base away. The read ends 3 residues before the CDR3 terminus; that terminus is restored from the germline J gene. This sequence joins TRBV6-1 and TRBJ2-3; D may be TRBD1 (6 bases). Per germline, CDR1 MNHNS and CDR2 SASEGT. There are 14 residues in the CDR3. CDR3 DNA (partial): TGTGCCAGCAGTGAATCAACAGGGAATCAGCCG. Protein sequence: CASSESTGNQP. The entire CDR3 reads CASSESTGNQPQYF.